Each of the 17 T cell receptor beta chains below was sequenced from the same sample in a study of blood T cell repertoires in COVID-19. TCRdb's table, derived via immunoSEQ multiplex PCR, lists solely in-frame clones and lacks some. The sample includes approximately 99,000 clones, around 88% of them seen just once. Sequenced sample: peripheral blood. These receptors were obtained from a man in his fifties with COVID-19, enrolled during active disease.

The chain couples TRBV6-4 to TRBJ1-3; D might be TRBD1 (5 bases). The CDR3 contains 16 residues. The V and J ends lost 5 bases and 0 bases respectively, with 14 bases between them. Germline V gene sequence: CDR1 MRHNA, CDR2 SNTAGT. This CDR3 reads CASSPNGGTSGNTIYF. Here the CDR3 DNA reads TGTGCCAGCAGTCCCAACGGGGGGACCTCTGGAAACACCATATATTTT.

This chain links TRBV19 with TRBJ1-4; tentative D call: TRBD1 (6 bases). Germline V gene sequence: CDR1 LNHDA, CDR2 SQIVND (reference sequence). The CDR3 has 13 amino acids. V was trimmed by 4 bases and J by 6 bases, leaving 9 bases between them. The CDR3 loop is CASSTRQDEKLFF. Written as DNA, the CDR3 is TGTGCCAGTAGTACCAGACAGGATGAAAAACTGTTTTTT.

The rearrangement links TRBV5-4 to TRBJ2-7; TRBD2 agrees at 13 bases. The CDR3 extends over 15 amino acids. Trimming cost V 4 bases and J 4 bases; bases outside gene matches: 5. From germline, CDR1 is SGHNT and CDR2 YYREEE (reference sequence). The CDR3 sequence is CASSAGTSGVYEQYF. CDR3 sequence (DNA): TGTGCCAGCAGCGCCGGGACTAGCGGGGTATACGAGCAGTACTTC. Based on the CDR3 plus reference TRBV5-4 and TRBJ2-7, the full variable domain is ETGVTQSPTHLIKTRGQQVTLRCSSQSGHNTVSWYQQALGQGPQFIFQYYREEENGRGNFPPRFSGLQFPNYSSELNVNALELDDSALYLCASSAGTSGVYEQYFGPGTRLTVT.

The chain combines TRBV11-2 with TRBJ2-3; D may be TRBD1 (6 bases). CDR3 length: 16 amino acids. Trimming removed 5 bases from V and 2 bases from J, with 17 bases in between. The germline CDR1 and CDR2 sequences are SGHAT and FQNNGV. The CDR3 here is CASSQTGFSFTDTQYF. DNA of the CDR3: TGTGCCAGCAGCCAGACAGGATTCTCGTTCACAGATACGCAGTATTTT.

The CDR3 spells CSASNTGYPEAFF. The DNA for the CDR3 is TGCAGTGCTAGTAACACAGGGTACCCTGAAGCTTTCTTT. The V gene is TRBV20-1, the J gene TRBJ1-1; TRBD1 is a possible D gene (6 bases). The V gene lost 3 bases and the J gene lost 6 bases, with 14 bases spanning the gap. The CDR3 has 13 amino acids. CDR1 and CDR2 (germline): DFQATT, SNEGSKA (reference sequence).

V usage is TRBV3-1 (or the pseudogene TRBV3-2) and J usage is TRBJ2-7; D not resolved. Germline V gene sequence: CDR1 LGHDT, CDR2 YNNKEL (reference sequence). V dropped 0 bases and J dropped 3 bases, with 12 bases sitting between them. CDR3 size: 15 residues. CDR3 sequence (DNA): TGTGCCAGCAGCCAAGATTTCAGGCAGCACTACGAGCAGTACTTC. Translating gives CASSQDFRQHYEQYF.

The CDR3 loop is CASSLRQGLHTEAFF. The CDR3 bases are TGTGCCAGCAGCTTAAGACAGGGACTTCACACTGAAGCTTTCTTT. The chain carries TRBV7-9 and TRBJ1-1; 7 nucleotides agree with TRBD1. Germline CDR1 is SEHNR and CDR2 is FQNEAQ (reference sequence). The CDR3 loop spans 15 amino acids. Unmatched junction bases numbered 6, after V lost 2 bases and J lost 3 bases. Based on the CDR3 plus reference TRBV7-9 and TRBJ1-1, the full variable domain is DTGVSQNPRHKITKRGQNVTFRCDPISEHNRLYWYRQTLGQGPEFLTYFQNEAQLEKSRLLSDRFSAERPKGSFSTLEIQRTEQGDSAMYLCASSLRQGLHTEAFFGQGTRLTVV.

V is TRBV15 and J is TRBJ1-1; D ambiguous. The ends were cut back, 0 bases at V and 8 bases at J, with 7 bases in the middle. Germline loops: CDR1 LNHNV, CDR2 YYDKDF (reference sequence). The CDR3 is made up of 12 amino acids. CDR3: CATSREAGEAFF. DNA of the CDR3: TGTGCCACCAGCAGAGAGGCAGGAGAAGCTTTCTTT.

The rearrangement joins TRBV27 to TRBJ2-3, with a weak D call TRBD2 (5 bases). V lost 6 bases and J lost 5, with 18 bases in between. Germline values: CDR1 MNHEY, CDR2 SMNVEV (reference sequence). The CDR3 runs 15 residues. CDR3 region: CASRSLEGTKDTQYF. In nucleotides, the CDR3 is TGTGCCAGCAGGTCACTCGAGGGAACGAAAGATACGCAGTATTTT.

A few counts support this clone. The rearrangement links TRBV4-1 to TRBJ1-2; 8 bases match TRBD1. Looked up from germline, CDR1 is MGHRA and CDR2 is YSYEKL. The CDR3 runs to 13 residues. Trimming took 5 bases from V and 4 from J; bases not matched to a gene: 3. The CDR3 DNA reads TGCGCCAGCAGCTCCGGACAGGGCTATGGCTACACCTTC. It yields the protein CASSSGQGYGYTF.

The rearrangement uses TRBV7-2 and TRBJ1-2; D not certain. Germline V CDR1 and CDR2: SGHTA, FQGNSA. CDR3 length: 15 amino acids. V was trimmed by 1 base and J by 4 bases, leaving 13 bases between them. CDR3 protein: CASSLEGVSGYGYTF. The CDR3 region has the DNA TGTGCCAGCAGCTTAGAAGGAGTTTCGGGCTATGGCTACACCTTC.

The chain is built from TRBV3-1 (or the pseudogene TRBV3-2) and TRBJ1-5; D might be TRBD1 (6 bases). CDR3 length: 18 amino acids. Germline V CDR1 and CDR2: LGHDT, YNNKEL (reference sequence). V was cut by 0 bases and J by 4 bases, with 19 bases left in between. The CDR3 here is CASSQELGTMAPNQPQHF. The CDR3 coding sequence is TGTGCCAGCAGCCAAGAATTGGGGACAATGGCACCGAATCAGCCCCAGCATTTT.

The V gene is TRBV18, the J gene TRBJ2-1; 9 bases fit TRBD1. CDR1 KGHSH and CDR2 LQKENI come from the germline V gene. The junction had 8 bases not matched to a gene; V was cut back by 3 bases and J by 5 bases. The CDR3 sequence is 16 residues long. The chain's CDR3 is CASSPPDTGGNNEQFF. CDR3 coding DNA: TGTGCCAGCTCACCCCCGGATACAGGGGGCAACAATGAGCAGTTCTTC.

The V and J genes are TRBV14 and TRBJ1-2, with TRBD1 identical over 7 bases. This CDR3 comprises 16 residues. Per germline, CDR1 SGHDN and CDR2 FVKESK. J was trimmed by 4 bases and V by 4 bases; bases with no gene match: 12. CDR3 protein: CASSPSRKGASYGYTF. In nucleotides, the CDR3 is TGTGCCAGCAGCCCAAGTCGCAAGGGGGCCAGCTATGGCTACACCTTC.

The chain links TRBV24-1 to TRBJ2-7; 11 bases are shared with TRBD1. Germline V gene lookup returns CDR1 KGHDR and CDR2 SFDVKD. V trimming: 0 bases; J trimming: 1 base; junction bases outside the gene matches: 13. The CDR3 extends over 20 amino acids. The CDR3, as DNA: TGTGCCACCAGTGATTTGCGATCCCGGGACAGGGGGTTTCAGTCCTACGAGCAGTACTTC. Its protein product is CATSDLRSRDRGFQSYEQYF.

The chain couples TRBV20-1 to TRBJ1-4, with 8 nucleotides matching TRBD1. Trimming took 3 bases from V and 5 from J; bases not matched to a gene: 5. The V gene's germline CDR1 is DFQATT and CDR2 SNEGSKA (reference sequence). This CDR3 has 14 residues. The CDR3 DNA is TGCAGTGCTAGTCCGGGACAGGAGAATGAAAAACTGTTTTTT. Its protein product is CSASPGQENEKLFF.

V gene TRBV7-9 combines with J gene TRBJ2-7; D gene unclear. The V end lost 5 bases, the J end lost 3 bases, and 14 bases lay between the germline ends. The CDR3 consists of 14 residues. Germline V gives CDR1 SEHNR, CDR2 FQNEAQ (reference sequence). The chain's CDR3 is CASSEHTTDYEQYF. The CDR3 region has the DNA TGTGCCAGCAGCGAACACACCACAGACTACGAGCAGTACTTC.